This T cell receptor (beta chain) was documented in a study of blood T cell repertoires in COVID-19. The method was immunoSEQ multiplex PCR; TCRdb's version includes in-frame clones alone and lacks a portion of them. The table has roughly 300,000 clones, approximately 90% seen once; the top ten hold about 2.1%. The germline V gene has CDR1 MNHEY and CDR2 SMNVEV (reference sequence). V was pared by 5 bases and J by 5 bases, with 8 bases of the junction left unmatched. The CDR3 runs 14 residues. Sequencing input: PBMCs or T cells enriched from blood (not recorded which). The chain combines TRBV27 with TRBJ1-2, with TRBD1 identical over 7 bases. The clonotype was recovered from a woman between 40 and 50 years old with acute COVID-19. The CDR3: CASSPQTGWYGYTF. Here the CDR3 DNA reads TGTGCCAGCAGTCCACAGACAGGGTGGTATGGCTACACCTTC.